These 24 T cell receptor beta chains share one sample of origin, sequenced in a study of somatic mutations in cytotoxic T cells in rheumatoid arthritis (dated by TCRdb to 2015 to 2018). Libraries were built with the immunoSEQ multiplex PCR assay. Imported from immuneACCESS, the table was reduced by TCRdb to in-frame sequences with V and J called. These copies leave out some clones; in studies compared against another copy, an unresolved V gene accounts for under half, and the cause of the remainder is not known. The sample table shows approximately 9,700 clones, and roughly 80% are seen once. 6.5% to 8% of the sample is taken by the ten largest. Sequencing input: CD8+ T cells sorted from blood. All receptors derive from an adult with rheumatoid arthritis.

By sample share, this clone is medium-sized (0.01 to 0.1%). The CDR3 DNA reads as TGTGCCATCTCGCCAGGCAGCCTCTCGTACGAGCAGTACTTC. Amino acids: CAISPGSLSYEQYF. V is TRBV10-3 and J is TRBJ2-7, with D uncertain. Per the germline V gene, CDR1 is ENHRY and CDR2 is SYGVKD. V lost 8 bases and J 4 bases, leaving 18 bases between the germline ends. The CDR3 runs to 14 residues.

Only a few counts were recorded for this clone. V is TRBV7-9 and J is TRBJ1-2; D is ambiguous. The CDR3 is made up of 13 amino acids. Looked up from germline, CDR1 is SEHNR and CDR2 is FQNEAQ (reference sequence). Trimming cost V 1 base and J 4 bases, with 7 bases left between them. CDR3 sequence: CASSLGGGYGYTF. CDR3 bases: TGTGCCAGCAGCTTAGGGGGTGGCTATGGCTACACCTTC.

V is TRBV7-2 and J is TRBJ2-1, with TRBD2 as a possible D gene (7 bases). This CDR3 comprises 15 residues. The ends were cut back, 1 base at V and 7 bases at J, with 14 bases in the middle. From germline, CDR1 is SGHTA and CDR2 FQGNSA. CDR3 DNA sequence: TGTGCCAGCAGCTTAGTAGGGGGAGGGGGAAATGAGCAGTTCTTC. Protein: CASSLVGGGGNEQFF.

This clone appeared once. V usage is TRBV7-3 and J usage is TRBJ2-3; tentative D call: TRBD2 (6 bases). V dropped 6 bases and J dropped 5 bases, with 12 bases sitting between them. This CDR3 spans 13 amino acids. Germline V lookup: CDR1 SGHTA, CDR2 FQGTGA. The CDR3, as DNA: TGTGCCAGCAGTCCTCACGGGGGAGATACGCAGTATTTT. Translation: CASSPHGGDTQYF.

The chain is built from TRBV27 and TRBJ2-7; TRBD2 matches at 8 bases. With V trimmed by 2 bases and J by 4 bases, 4 bases remained unmatched. CDR3 length: 14 amino acids. CDR1 is MNHEY and CDR2 is SMNVEV in the germline V gene (reference sequence). CDR3 nucleotides: TGTGCCAGCAGTTTAGCAGCGGGAGTTTACGAGCAGTACTTC. It yields the protein CASSLAAGVYEQYF.

The chain joins TRBV6-5 to TRBJ2-7, with TRBD2 identical over 8 bases. The junction had 3 bases not matched to a gene; V was cut back by 2 bases and J by 0 bases. Germline V gene sequence: CDR1 MNHEY, CDR2 SVGAGI. The CDR3 runs to 15 residues. As DNA, the CDR3 is TGTGCCAGCAGTTACAGCGGGGGTAGCTCCTACGAGCAGTACTTC. It codes for CASSYSGGSSYEQYF.

J is TRBJ2-1 and V is TRBV18; 10 bases match TRBD2. Germline CDR1 is KGHSH and CDR2 is LQKENI. V was clipped by 6 bases and J by 2 bases; unmatched bases: 4. The CDR3 contains 15 residues. CDR3 DNA sequence: TGTGCCAGCTCCCAAGCGGGAGGGCCCTACAATGAGCAGTTCTTC. Translated, it gives CASSQAGGPYNEQFF.

This clone has more than one count but fewer than ten. The chain joins TRBV12-5 to TRBJ1-1; D gene ambiguous. Germline V gene lookup returns CDR1 LGHNT and CDR2 FRNRAP. The CDR3 is made up of 16 amino acids. Trimming cost V 7 bases and J 0 bases, with 18 bases left between them. CDR3 region: CASATPTGSMNTEAFF. CDR3 nucleotide sequence: TGTGCTAGTGCCACCCCTACGGGCAGCATGAACACTGAAGCTTTCTTT. The full variable domain, completed using reference TRBV12-5 and TRBJ1-1, is DARVTQTPRHKVTEMGQEVTMRCQPILGHNTVFWYRQTMMQGLELLAYFRNRAPLDDSGMPKDRFSAEMPDATLATLKIQPSEPRDSAVYFCASATPTGSMNTEAFFGQGTRLTVV.

V usage is TRBV7-9 and J usage is TRBJ1-2; D is uncertain. Germline assignment: CDR1 SEHNR and CDR2 FQNEAQ (reference sequence). The CDR3 sequence is 14 residues long. V gave up 1 base and J gave up 0 bases, with 6 bases separating them. The CDR3 nucleotides read TGTGCCAGCAGCTTAGATAGATCTAACTATGGCTACACCTTC. Protein product: CASSLDRSNYGYTF.

The CDR3 here is CASSLPKVGPPNTGELFF. The CDR3 DNA sequence: TGTGCCAGCAGCCTCCCTAAGGTTGGGCCGCCCAACACCGGGGAGCTGTTTTTT. V and J are TRBV11-2 and TRBJ2-2, with no clear D. The germline V and J ends were trimmed by 5 bases and 2 bases, with 21 bases remaining between them. CDR3 size: 18 residues. In germline, CDR1 is SGHAT, CDR2 FQNNGV.

The chain has TRBV7-8 and TRBJ2-7, with a possible D match to TRBD2 (6 bases). CDR1 and CDR2 (germline): SGHVS, FQNEAQ. The CDR3 loop spans 16 amino acids. Trimming left V 5 bases short and J 7 bases short, with 24 bases between. CDR3 coding DNA: TGTGCCAGCAGCCAGACCATCCGGGCCTATGGAGGGGAGCAGTACTTC. Its translation: CASSQTIRAYGGEQYF.

The V gene is TRBV9, the J gene TRBJ1-1; tentative D call: TRBD1 (5 bases). This CDR3 has 14 residues. Germline V gene lookup returns CDR1 SGDLS and CDR2 YYNGEE. V lost 4 bases, J lost 2 bases, and 12 bases lay in between. In nucleotides, the CDR3 is TGTGCCAGCAGCCCGACCGACAGAAACACTGAAGCTTTCTTT. Its protein product is CASSPTDRNTEAFF.

The gene calls are TRBV29-1 and TRBJ2-5, with D unresolved. This CDR3 comprises 14 residues. V was shortened by 3 bases and J by 7 bases, with 18 bases between the two germline ends. Germline loops: CDR1 SQVTM, CDR2 ANQGSEA. The CDR3 sequence is CSVDMGIWEGTQYF. DNA for the CDR3: TGCAGCGTTGATATGGGTATTTGGGAAGGGACCCAGTACTTC.

The rearrangement links TRBV2 to TRBJ2-4; 11 positions match TRBD2. Germline-derived CDR1 and CDR2 are SNHLY and FYNNEI. The V segment lost 4 bases and the J segment 0 bases; nucleotides outside the gene matches: 11. This CDR3 region has 19 residues. CDR3 DNA sequence: TGTGCCAGCAGTGGCCCGGGACTAGCGGAAATGGAAGCCAAAAACATTCAGTACTTC. It encodes CASSGPGLAEMEAKNIQYF.

The rearrangement links TRBV7-9 to TRBJ1-4; D may be TRBD1 (5 bases). The CDR3 is 16 amino acids. V gave up 4 bases and J gave up 5 bases, with 17 bases separating them. Per germline, CDR1 SEHNR and CDR2 FQNEAQ (reference sequence). The CDR3 loop reads CASSSLAGRLNEKLFF. The CDR3 DNA reads as TGTGCCAGCAGCTCCCTGGCAGGGCGCTTGAATGAAAAACTGTTTTTT. The whole variable domain, remainder taken from reference TRBV7-9 and TRBJ1-4, is DTGVSQNPRHKITKRGQNVTFRCDPISEHNRLYWYRQTLGQGPEFLTYFQNEAQLEKSRLLSDRFSAERPKGSFSTLEIQRTEQGDSAMYLCASSSLAGRLNEKLFFGSGTQLSVL.

The CDR3 reads CASSLSEISNQPQHF. The CDR3 coding sequence is TGTGCCAGCAGTTTATCAGAGATTAGCAATCAGCCCCAGCATTTT. The chain employs TRBV28 and TRBJ1-5; D call uncertain. Germline V lookup: CDR1 MDHEN, CDR2 SYDVKM. The CDR3 is 15 residues long. Trimming took off 1 base at V and 0 bases at J, with 7 bases between the two ends.

The chain carries TRBV7-8 and TRBJ1-4; 7 bases are a match to TRBD1. The germline CDR1 and CDR2 sequences are SGHVS and FQNEAQ. V was pared by 2 bases and J by 5 bases, with 5 bases of the junction left unmatched. CDR3 length equals 15 residues. Here the CDR3 reads CASSLKRQGNEKLFF. In DNA form, the CDR3 reads TGTGCCAGCAGCTTAAAGCGACAGGGCAATGAAAAACTGTTTTTT.

The chain is built from TRBV5-1 and TRBJ2-7; 7 bases are shared with TRBD1. Looked up from germline, CDR1 is SGHRS and CDR2 is YFSETQ. J was trimmed by 6 bases and V by 3 bases; bases with no gene match: 6. This CDR3 is built from 13 residues. The CDR3 region has the DNA TGCGCCAGCAGCTCCCCAGGGGGTTCCGAGCAGTACTTC. Its protein is CASSSPGGSEQYF.

The genes are TRBV4-1 and TRBJ1-1; D is perhaps TRBD1 (5 bases). Germline-derived CDR1 and CDR2 are MGHRA and YSYEKL. The CDR3 covers 16 residues. Trimming left V 4 bases short and J 6 bases short, with 21 bases between. CDR3 amino acids: CASSPGLAGLDPEAFF. As DNA, the CDR3 is TGCGCCAGCAGCCCTGGACTAGCAGGGCTGGATCCTGAAGCTTTCTTT.

This chain joins TRBV4-1 and TRBJ2-2; D gene unclear. CDR3 length equals 15 residues. The V and J ends lost 1 base and 3 bases respectively, with 9 bases between them. CDR1 MGHRA and CDR2 YSYEKL come from the germline V gene. CDR3 amino acids: CASSQVDGYTGELFF. In DNA form, the CDR3 reads TGCGCCAGCAGCCAAGTAGACGGCTACACCGGGGAGCTGTTTTTT.

The V gene is TRBV30, the J gene TRBJ1-5; D is possibly TRBD1 (6 bases). V was shortened by 2 bases and J by 9 bases, with 17 bases between the two germline ends. Germline CDR1 is GTSNPN and CDR2 is SVGIG (reference sequence). CDR3 length: 14 amino acids. The CDR3 sequence: CAWSQGQGMTPQHF. CDR3 sequence (DNA): TGTGCCTGGAGTCAGGGGCAGGGGATGACGCCCCAGCATTTT.

There are a few counts of this clone. This chain's CDR3 is CASSLSRTGELFF. CDR3 in DNA: TGTGCCAGCAGCTTAAGTCGCACCGGGGAGCTGTTTTTT. J is TRBJ2-2 and V is TRBV11-2; D gene unclear. The V gene's germline CDR1 is SGHAT and CDR2 FQNNGV. Between the trimmed V and J ends, which lost 2 bases and 4 bases, there was a span of 5 bases. The CDR3 totals 13 residues.

This clone was recorded a few times. The V and J genes are TRBV4-1 and TRBJ1-2, with 8 bases matching TRBD1. The CDR3 loop spans 16 amino acids. Trimming took 3 bases from V and 2 from J; bases not matched to a gene: 8. The germline V gene has CDR1 MGHRA and CDR2 YSYEKL. CDR3 sequence: CASSQVTGGPNYGYTF. CDR3 coding DNA: TGCGCCAGCAGCCAGGTAACAGGGGGTCCGAACTATGGCTACACCTTC.

This clone appeared once. The rearrangement links TRBV6-5 to TRBJ2-1; TRBD2 agrees at 9 bases. From germline, CDR1 is MNHEY and CDR2 SVGAGI. V was clipped by 4 bases and J by 7 bases; unmatched bases: 11. This CDR3 is built from 16 residues. This CDR3 is CASSWKSGRLRNEQFF. In DNA, the CDR3 is TGTGCCAGCAGTTGGAAAAGCGGGAGGTTGAGGAATGAGCAGTTCTTC.